One and the same sample provided the 8 T cell receptor beta chains below, sequenced in a study of blood T cells in healthy people across ages. The authors ran a second PCR of roughly 6 to 11 cycles using a sample-barcoded 5' primer and a J-beta primer mix. TCRdb re-called the 5' RACE reads with MiXCR, one entry per CDR3 protein. The sample lists more than 500,000 distinct CDR3 sequences, about 26% occurring once. This sample also belongs to another study, concerning T cells of mothers and their children.

Source material: blood. The receptor source for this set is a boy aged 2 to 9 in good health.

The V and J genes are TRBV6-1 and TRBJ2-7, with 10 nucleotides matching TRBD1. Germline trimming cut 8 bases from V and 0 bases from J; bases unmatched to any gene: 4. Per the germline V gene, CDR1 is MNHNS and CDR2 is SASEGT. The CDR3 runs 14 residues. CDR3 coding DNA: TGTGCCAGCGAACGGGACAGGGGCTCCTACGAGCAGTACTTC. Residues: CASERDRGSYEQYF.

On this clonotype itself: An end of the junction does not agree with germline; a read error may underlie this. The gene calls are TRBV29-1 and TRBJ2-4; D tentatively reads TRBD1 or TRBD2 (5 bases each). The germline CDR1 and CDR2 sequences are SQVTM and ANQGSEA. The CDR3 sequence is 14 residues long. CDR3 sequence: CGVLGAEAKNIQYF. CDR3 nucleotides: TGCGGCGTCCTCGGGGCGGAAGCCAAAAACATTCAGTACTTC.

V is TRBV2 and J is TRBJ1-4, with a weak D call TRBD1 (6 bases). The CDR3 is made up of 15 amino acids. V was cut by 6 bases and J by 7 bases, with 18 bases left in between. Germline assignment: CDR1 SNHLY and CDR2 FYNNEI. The DNA of the CDR3 is TGTGCCAGCAGAGCCGATGGGGGCAGGGGTGAAAAACTGTTTTTT. This codes for CASRADGGRGEKLFF.

This clonotype turned up a few times. J is TRBJ2-3 and V is TRBV14; a possible D gene is TRBD2 (6 bases). Germline V gene lookup returns CDR1 SGHDN and CDR2 FVKESK. The CDR3 length is 15 residues. V was cut by 2 bases and J by 1 base, with 10 bases left in between. The CDR3 protein is CASSQPGTGTDTQYF. The CDR3 DNA reads TGTGCCAGCAGCCAACCCGGGACTGGCACAGATACGCAGTATTTT.

The rearrangement joins TRBV6-5 to TRBJ1-5, with D hard to call. The germline V and J ends were trimmed by 5 bases and 6 bases, with 14 bases remaining between them. This CDR3 region has 14 residues. Germline CDR1 is MNHEY and CDR2 is SVGAGI. Written as DNA, the CDR3 is TGTGCCAGCAGTCCTCGGGGTTCGGGTCAGCCCCAGCATTTT. Translating it yields CASSPRGSGQPQHF.

This chain uses TRBV29-1 with TRBJ2-1; 11 bases match TRBD2. V lost 4 bases to trimming and J lost 9 bases; unmatched junction nucleotides: 2. This CDR3 is 12 amino acids long. CDR1 is SQVTM, CDR2 ANQGSEA, per germline. The CDR3 here is CSVGTSGGEQFF. DNA of the CDR3: TGCAGCGTTGGAACTAGCGGGGGTGAGCAGTTCTTC.

This clonotype was seen ten or more times. The chain is built from TRBV6-2 or TRBV6-3 and TRBJ2-5; weak D call: TRBD2 (5 bases). The CDR3 extends over 13 amino acids. With 8 bases removed from V and 5 bases from J, the gap between germline ends came to 15 bases. CDR1 and CDR2 from the germline V gene are MNHEY and SVGEGT. As DNA, the CDR3 is TGTGCCAGCCGCTGGATAGAGCGGGAGACCCAGTACTTC. This encodes CASRWIERETQYF.

The gene calls are TRBV7-2 and TRBJ2-3; 9 bases match TRBD1. Germline V gives CDR1 SGHTA, CDR2 FQGNSA. The CDR3 contains 16 residues. V shed 5 bases, J shed 1 base, and the junction held 7 bases outside the gene matches. CDR3 in amino acids: CASSTGQGSGTDTQYF. CDR3 DNA sequence: TGTGCCAGCAGCACTGGACAGGGGTCGGGCACAGATACGCAGTATTTT. The full variable domain, rest sourced from reference TRBV7-2 and TRBJ2-3, is GAGVSQSPSNKVTEKGKDVELRCDPISGHTALYWYRQSLGQGLEFLIYFQGNSAPDKSGLPSDRFSAERTGGSVSTLTIQRTQQEDSAVYLCASSTGQGSGTDTQYFGPGTRLTVL.